A selection of T cell receptor beta chains follows, all from one sample in a study of shared clonotypes between healthy human individuals. Assay used: immunoSEQ multiplex PCR; TCRdb lists only in-frame clones, some missing. The sample includes about 730,000 clones, 72% seen only once; the top ten take about 1.8%. The sample comprised memory CD4+ T cells sorted from blood. Every receptor here comes from a woman aged 25 to 39 in good health. The conserved cysteine and the conserved F or W are not part of the CDR3 here. Rows may omit the clone size; those that give it use once, few, many or a size class.

CDR3 | V | length | size | J
AIRPGTGLGEQY | TRBV10-3 | 12 | NA | TRBJ2-7
ASSLRLAGYEQY | TRBV7-9 | 12 | NA | TRBJ2-7
ASSFPLGPEQF | TRBV5-4 | 11 | NA | TRBJ2-1
ASSSWTSGVYNEQF | TRBV14 | 14 | NA | TRBJ2-1
ASSRTGQGGTDTQY | TRBV7-6 | 14 | NA | TRBJ2-3
ASSQAGTYEQY | TRBV4-1 | 11 | NA | TRBJ2-7
ASSLGTGHQPQH | TRBV2 | 12 | NA | TRBJ1-5
ASSLIRPRNTGELF | TRBV28 | 14 | NA | TRBJ2-2
ASSFGTIAGVNEQF | TRBV5-4 | 14 | NA | TRBJ2-1
ASSVGNQPQH | TRBV19 | 10 | NA | TRBJ1-5
ASSLEQY | TRBV7-9 | 7 | NA | TRBJ2-7
ASSFSGAGQPQH | TRBV28 | 12 | once | TRBJ1-5
ASRLGLEIPTDTQY | TRBV5-1 | 14 | few | TRBJ2-3
ASSLVGQGAGELF | TRBV5-1 | 13 | NA | TRBJ2-2
ASLGGSTDTQY | TRBV6-5 | 11 | NA | TRBJ2-3
ASSTGNPGGGTEAF | TRBV7-3 | 14 | NA | TRBJ1-1
ASSLNGGGRETQY | TRBV28 | 13 | NA | TRBJ2-5
ASAQGSVDTEAF | TRBV7-9 | 12 | NA | TRBJ1-1
ASSSNALISGNTIY | TRBV7-2 | 14 | few | TRBJ1-3
ASSPRRAGTEAF | TRBV11-2 | 12 | NA | TRBJ1-1